This T cell receptor (beta chain) is from a study of T cells expressing NK-cell markers. Study-level background: There were seven HCMV-seropositive donors and one seronegative donor among the eight sequenced. Points from the study as a whole: Also leading the CD3+CD56-NKG2C+ fraction in a handful of donors were these clonotypes. Nothing established the HCMV specificity of expanded NKG2C+ T cell clones.

TCRdb re-called the 5' RACE reads; one entry per CDR3 protein, DNA not given. The record lists about 550,000 distinct CDR3 sequences, of which the ten most abundant hold around 4%. A word on this clonotype: The antigen is not known.

The CDR3 has 15 residues. Germline assignment: CDR1 SGHRS and CDR2 YFSETQ. The specimen sequenced was blood T cells: a sorted CD56 or NKG2C T cell subset, CD4+ or CD8+ T cells, or bulk PBMC T cells (not recorded which). The V and J genes are TRBV5-1 and TRBJ2-5. This receptor was identified in a man aged 18 to 35 in good health. The CDR3 reads CASSLDYGRQETQYF.